The 8 T cell receptor beta chains below were found in one sample sequenced in a study of CD8+CD57+ T cells in acquired aplastic anemia. Before being chosen for sequencing, patients had shown CD8+CD57+ cell expansion by flow cytometry. Genomic DNA constituted the template upon which TCR beta VDJ and CDR3 profiling was performed. Each CDR3 protein gets one entry after TCRdb re-called the reads with MiXCR. Of just over 450,000 distinct CDR3 sequences detected, roughly 34% appear once; the ten largest clones hold around 0.82%. Sequencing was done on a sample of sorted CD4+, CD8+, or CD8+CD57+ T cells (not recorded which) from PBMCs. The source of these receptors is a human donor with aplastic anemia.

This clonotype was seen at least ten times. This chain connects TRBV2 to TRBJ2-7; the match to TRBD1 covers 9 bases. This CDR3 contains 15 residues. Per germline, CDR1 SNHLY and CDR2 FYNNEI. The V and J ends lost 5 bases and 0 bases, in that order; junction bases with no gene match: 5. CDR3 bases: TGTGCCAGCAGTTGGGACAGGGTCTACTCCTACGAGCAGTACTTC. Amino acid sequence: CASSWDRVYSYEQYF.

The chain has TRBV28 and TRBJ1-4; weak D call: TRBD1 (5 bases). Germline values: CDR1 MDHEN, CDR2 SYDVKM. Trimming removed 8 bases at V and 8 bases at J, with 12 bases between. CDR3 size: 12 residues. CDR3 region: CASGRGIEKLFF. CDR3 coding DNA: TGTGCCAGCGGTCGGGGGATCGAAAAACTGTTTTTT.

This chain links TRBV5-1 with TRBJ1-4, with D possibly TRBD1 on 5 matching bases. This CDR3 comprises 17 residues. The germline V gene has CDR1 SGHRS and CDR2 YFSETQ. The ends were cut back, 4 bases at V and 0 bases at J, with 16 bases in the middle. CDR3 DNA: TGCGCCAGCAGCGCTACAGGTTTATATGCAACTAATGAAAAACTGTTTTTT. It specifies CASSATGLYATNEKLFF. The whole variable domain, filled in from reference TRBV5-1 and TRBJ1-4, reads KAGVTQTPRYLIKTRGQQVTLSCSPISGHRSVSWYQQTPGQGLQFLFEYFSETQRNKGNFPGRFSGRQFSNSRSEMNVSTLELGDSALYLCASSATGLYATNEKLFFGSGTQLSVL.

This rearrangement joins TRBV29-1 to TRBJ2-1, with D possibly matching TRBD2 (7 bases). This CDR3 region has 12 residues. The V gene's germline CDR1 is SQVTM and CDR2 ANQGSEA. CDR3 in DNA: TGCAGTCTAGGGGGGGAGGTCAATGAGCAGTTCTTC. Protein sequence: CSLGGEVNEQFF.

About this clonotype: Just one base apart from a much larger clone, this may be a read error. The rearrangement uses TRBV20-1 and TRBJ2-7; D is possibly TRBD2 (5 bases). V lost 5 bases, J lost 2 bases, and 16 bases lay in between. The germline gives CDR1 DFQATT, CDR2 SNEGSKA (reference sequence). CDR3 length equals 14 residues. CDR3 in DNA: TGCAGTGCTGGATTTCCGACTACCCCCTACGAGCAGTACTTC. This gives the protein CSAGFPTTPYEQYF.

The V gene is TRBV4-1, the J gene TRBJ1-6; D is uncertain. Trimming removed 6 bases from V and 0 bases from J, with 18 bases in between. The CDR3 contains 18 residues. Germline lookup yields CDR1 MGHRA and CDR2 YSYEKL. Here the CDR3 reads CASRDNYRLGSYNSPLHF. The CDR3 coding sequence is TGCGCCAGCAGAGATAACTACAGACTGGGCTCCTATAATTCACCCCTCCACTTT.

Here the CDR3 reads CASSQHGGEDTEVPGYTF. The CDR3, as DNA: TGTGCCAGCAGCCAGCATGGAGGGGAGGACACGGAAGTTCCTGGCTACACCTTC. The rearrangement uses TRBV3-1 and TRBJ1-2; possibly TRBD1 for D (5 bases). V was clipped by 3 bases and J by 7 bases, with 27 bases between them. The CDR3 length is 18 residues. In germline, CDR1 is LGHDT, CDR2 YNNKEL (reference sequence).

This clonotype occurred a few times. The genes are TRBV7-3 and TRBJ2-3; D is unclear. Germline CDR1 is SGHTA and CDR2 is FQGTGA. The CDR3 consists of 15 residues. V was clipped by 5 bases and J by 2 bases, with 14 bases between them. Here the CDR3 DNA reads TGTGCCAGCAGCCAAGTCACCACCTCCACAGATACGCAGTATTTT. It is translated as CASSQVTTSTDTQYF. The full variable domain, with the rest looked up from reference TRBV7-3 and TRBJ2-3, is GAGVSQTPSNKVTEKGKYVELRCDPISGHTALYWYRQSLGQGPEFLIYFQGTGAADDSGLPNDRFFAVRPEGSVSTLKIQRTERGDSAVYLCASSQVTTSTDTQYFGPGTRLTVL.